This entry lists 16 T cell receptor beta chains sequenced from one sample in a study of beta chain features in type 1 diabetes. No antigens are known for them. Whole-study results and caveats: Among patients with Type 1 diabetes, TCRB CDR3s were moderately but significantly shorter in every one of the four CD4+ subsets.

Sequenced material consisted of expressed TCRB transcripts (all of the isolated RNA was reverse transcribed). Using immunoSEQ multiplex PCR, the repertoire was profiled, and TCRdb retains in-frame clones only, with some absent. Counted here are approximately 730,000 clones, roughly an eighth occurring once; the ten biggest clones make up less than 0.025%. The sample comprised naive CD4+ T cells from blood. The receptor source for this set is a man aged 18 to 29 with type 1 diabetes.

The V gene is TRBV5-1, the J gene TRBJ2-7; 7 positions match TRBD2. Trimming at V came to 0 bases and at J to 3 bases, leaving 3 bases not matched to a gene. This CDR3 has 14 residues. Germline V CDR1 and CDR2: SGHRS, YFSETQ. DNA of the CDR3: TGCGCCAGCAGCTTGGAGGCTAGCGGCTACGAGCAGTACTTC. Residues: CASSLEASGYEQYF.

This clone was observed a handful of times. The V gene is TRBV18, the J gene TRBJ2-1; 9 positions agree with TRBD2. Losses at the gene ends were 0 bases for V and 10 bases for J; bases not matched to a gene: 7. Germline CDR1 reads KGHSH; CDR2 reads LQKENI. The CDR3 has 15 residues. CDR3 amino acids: CASSPPTPGLAEQFF. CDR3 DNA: TGTGCCAGCTCACCACCGACCCCTGGACTAGCGGAGCAGTTCTTC.

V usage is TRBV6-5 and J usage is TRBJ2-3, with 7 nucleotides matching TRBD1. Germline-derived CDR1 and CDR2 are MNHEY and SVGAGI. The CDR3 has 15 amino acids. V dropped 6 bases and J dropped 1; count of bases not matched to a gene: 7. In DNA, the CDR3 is TGTGCCAGCAGATCAAGACAGGGAGGCACAGATACGCAGTATTTT. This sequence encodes CASRSRQGGTDTQYF.

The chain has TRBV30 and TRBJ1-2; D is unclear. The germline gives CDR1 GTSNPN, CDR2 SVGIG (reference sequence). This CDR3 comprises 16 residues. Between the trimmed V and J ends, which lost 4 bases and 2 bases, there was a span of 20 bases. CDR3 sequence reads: CAWNHPGGPANYGYTF. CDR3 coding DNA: TGTGCCTGGAACCACCCCGGTGGACCCGCCAACTATGGCTACACCTTC.

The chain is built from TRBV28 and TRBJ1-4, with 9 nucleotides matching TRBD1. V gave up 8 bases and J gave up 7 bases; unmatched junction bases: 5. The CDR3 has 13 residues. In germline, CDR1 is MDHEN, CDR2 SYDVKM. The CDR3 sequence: CASSQGAGEKLFF. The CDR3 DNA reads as TGTGCCAGCTCACAGGGGGCGGGTGAAAAACTGTTTTTT.

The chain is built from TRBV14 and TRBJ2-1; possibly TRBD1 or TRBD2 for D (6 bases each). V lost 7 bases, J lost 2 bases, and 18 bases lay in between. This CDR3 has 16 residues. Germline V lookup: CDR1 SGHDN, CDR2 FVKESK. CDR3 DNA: TGTGCCAGCACCCAGCGAGGGGGGTATCCCTACAATGAGCAGTTCTTC. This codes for CASTQRGGYPYNEQFF.

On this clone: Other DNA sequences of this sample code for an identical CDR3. CDR3 DNA sequence: TGTGCCTCGGGACAGGGGGGCTACGAGCAGTACTTC. It specifies CASGQGGYEQYF. The chain is built from TRBV30 and TRBJ2-7; 11 nucleotides line up with TRBD1. This CDR3 is built from 12 residues. Trimming cost V 7 bases and J 3 bases; bases outside gene matches: 2. Germline V gene data show CDR1 as GTSNPN and CDR2 as SVGIG (reference sequence). The full variable domain, completed using reference TRBV30 and TRBJ2-7, is SQTIHQWPATLVQPVGSPLSLECTVEGTSNPNLYWYRQAAGRGLQLLFYSVGIGQISSEVPQNLSASRPQDRQFILSSKKLLLSDSGFYLCASGQGGYEQYFGPGTRLTVT.

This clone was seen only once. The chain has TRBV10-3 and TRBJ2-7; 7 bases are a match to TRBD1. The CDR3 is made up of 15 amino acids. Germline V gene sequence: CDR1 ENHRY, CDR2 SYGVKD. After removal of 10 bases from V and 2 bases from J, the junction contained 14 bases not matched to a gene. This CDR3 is CATWQGEQGAYEQYF. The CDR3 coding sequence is TGTGCCACCTGGCAGGGGGAGCAGGGGGCCTACGAGCAGTACTTC.

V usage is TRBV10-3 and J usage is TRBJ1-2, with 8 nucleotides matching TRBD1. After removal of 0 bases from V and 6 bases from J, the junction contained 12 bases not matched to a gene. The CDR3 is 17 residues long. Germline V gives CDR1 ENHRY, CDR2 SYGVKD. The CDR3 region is CAISESNEPGGYDGYTF. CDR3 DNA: TGTGCCATCAGTGAGTCGAATGAGCCAGGGGGCTACGATGGCTACACCTTC.

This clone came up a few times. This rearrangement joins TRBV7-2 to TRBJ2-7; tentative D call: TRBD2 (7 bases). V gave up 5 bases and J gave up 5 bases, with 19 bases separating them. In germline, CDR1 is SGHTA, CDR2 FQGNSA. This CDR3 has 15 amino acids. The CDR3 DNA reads TGTGCCAGCAGCGACCTGGTGGGGGGGGCCCACGAGCAGTACTTC. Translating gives CASSDLVGGAHEQYF.

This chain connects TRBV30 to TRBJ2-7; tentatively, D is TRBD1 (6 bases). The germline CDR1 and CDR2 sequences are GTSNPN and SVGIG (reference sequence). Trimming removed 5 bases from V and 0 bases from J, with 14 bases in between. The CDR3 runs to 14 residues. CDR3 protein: CAWGPGHRSYEQYF. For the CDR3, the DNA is TGTGCCTGGGGCCCGGGACATCGCTCCTACGAGCAGTACTTC.

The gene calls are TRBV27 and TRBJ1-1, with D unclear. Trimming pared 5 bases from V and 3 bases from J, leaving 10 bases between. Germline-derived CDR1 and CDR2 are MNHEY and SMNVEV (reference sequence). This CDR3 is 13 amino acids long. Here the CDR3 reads CASSLAWDTEAFF. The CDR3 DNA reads TGTGCCAGCAGTCTTGCTTGGGACACTGAAGCTTTCTTT.

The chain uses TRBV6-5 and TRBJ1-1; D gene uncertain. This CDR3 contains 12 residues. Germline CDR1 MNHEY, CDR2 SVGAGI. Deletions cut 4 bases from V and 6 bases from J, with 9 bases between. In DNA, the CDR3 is TGTGCCAGCAGTTTCCCGATGGCTGAAGCTTTCTTT. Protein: CASSFPMAEAFF.

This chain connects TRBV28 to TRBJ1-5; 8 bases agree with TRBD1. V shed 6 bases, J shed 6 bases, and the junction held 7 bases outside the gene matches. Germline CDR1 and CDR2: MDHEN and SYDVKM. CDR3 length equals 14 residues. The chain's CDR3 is CASRLTGVAQPQHF. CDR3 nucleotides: TGTGCCAGCAGGCTGACAGGGGTGGCTCAGCCCCAGCATTTT.

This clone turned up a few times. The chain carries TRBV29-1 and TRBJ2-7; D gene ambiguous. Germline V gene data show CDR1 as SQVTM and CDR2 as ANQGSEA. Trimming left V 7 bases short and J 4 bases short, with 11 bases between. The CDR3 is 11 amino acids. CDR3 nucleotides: TGCAGCGCCAGAGGAACATACGAGCAGTACTTC. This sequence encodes CSARGTYEQYF.

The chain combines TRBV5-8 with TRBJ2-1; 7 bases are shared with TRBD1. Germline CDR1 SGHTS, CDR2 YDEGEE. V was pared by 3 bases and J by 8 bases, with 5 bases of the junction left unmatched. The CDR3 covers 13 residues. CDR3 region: CASSSTGYDEQFF. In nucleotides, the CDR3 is TGTGCCAGCAGCTCGACAGGGTATGATGAGCAGTTCTTC.